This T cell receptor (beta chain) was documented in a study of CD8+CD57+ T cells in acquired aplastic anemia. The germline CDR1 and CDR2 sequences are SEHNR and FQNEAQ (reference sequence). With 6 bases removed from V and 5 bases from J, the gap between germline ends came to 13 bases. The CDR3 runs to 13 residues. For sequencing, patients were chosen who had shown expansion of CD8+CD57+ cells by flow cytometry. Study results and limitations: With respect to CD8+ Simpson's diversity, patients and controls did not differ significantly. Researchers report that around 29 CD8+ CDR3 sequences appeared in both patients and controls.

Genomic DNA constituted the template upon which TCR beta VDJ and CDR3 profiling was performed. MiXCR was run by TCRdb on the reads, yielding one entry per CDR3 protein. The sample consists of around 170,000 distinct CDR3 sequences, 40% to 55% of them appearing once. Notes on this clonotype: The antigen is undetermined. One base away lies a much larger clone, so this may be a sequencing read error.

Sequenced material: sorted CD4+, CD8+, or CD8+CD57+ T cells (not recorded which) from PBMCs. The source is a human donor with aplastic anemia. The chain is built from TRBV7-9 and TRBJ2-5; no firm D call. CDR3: CASSRLPVETQYF. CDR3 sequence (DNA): TGTGCCAGCAGTCGTTTACCGGTGGAGACCCAGTACTTC.